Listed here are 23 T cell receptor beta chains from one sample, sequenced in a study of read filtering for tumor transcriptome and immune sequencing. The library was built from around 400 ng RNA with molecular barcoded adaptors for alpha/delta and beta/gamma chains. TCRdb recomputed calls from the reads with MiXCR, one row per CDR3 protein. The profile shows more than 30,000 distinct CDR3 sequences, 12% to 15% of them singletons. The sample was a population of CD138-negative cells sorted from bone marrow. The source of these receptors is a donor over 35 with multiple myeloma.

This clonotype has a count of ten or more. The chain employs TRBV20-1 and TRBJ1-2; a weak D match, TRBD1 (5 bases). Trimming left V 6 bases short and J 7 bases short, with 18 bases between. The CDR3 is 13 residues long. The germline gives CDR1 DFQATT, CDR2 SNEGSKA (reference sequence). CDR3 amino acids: CSAQGQVDRGYTF. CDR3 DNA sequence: TGCAGTGCCCAGGGCCAGGTCGATCGTGGCTACACCTTC.

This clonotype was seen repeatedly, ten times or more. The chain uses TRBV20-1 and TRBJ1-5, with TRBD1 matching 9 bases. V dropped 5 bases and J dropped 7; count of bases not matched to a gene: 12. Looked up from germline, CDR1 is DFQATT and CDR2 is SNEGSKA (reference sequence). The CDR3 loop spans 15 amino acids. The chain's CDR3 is CSAYGQGRGRQPQHF. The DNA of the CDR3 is TGCAGTGCTTACGGACAGGGGAGGGGCAGACAGCCCCAGCATTTT.

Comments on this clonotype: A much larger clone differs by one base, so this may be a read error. CDR3 sequence: CVSSTGHRNTIYF. The CDR3, as DNA: TGTGTCAGCAGTACGGGACACAGAAACACCATATATTTT. V is TRBV5-6 and J is TRBJ1-3; a possible D gene is TRBD1 (6 bases). CDR3 length equals 13 residues. Germline CDR1 SGHDT, CDR2 YYEEEE.

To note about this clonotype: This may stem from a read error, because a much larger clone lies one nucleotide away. CDR3 in amino acids: CSAGQGTRNTEAFF. The CDR3, as DNA: TGCAGCGCCGGTCAGGGGACTAGGAACACTGAAGCTTTCTTT. J is TRBJ1-1 and V is TRBV29-1; TRBD1 might be the D (6 bases). This CDR3 has 14 amino acids. Per the germline V gene, CDR1 is SQVTM and CDR2 is ANQGSEA. Trimming cost V 7 bases and J 1 base, with 16 bases left between them. Together with reference TRBV29-1 and TRBJ1-1, the CDR3 gives the full variable domain: SAVISQKPSRDICQRGTSLTIQCQVDSQVTMMFWYRQQPGQSLTLIATANQGSEATYESGFVIDKFPISRPNLTFSTLTVSNMSPEDSSIYLCSAGQGTRNTEAFFGQGTRLTVV.

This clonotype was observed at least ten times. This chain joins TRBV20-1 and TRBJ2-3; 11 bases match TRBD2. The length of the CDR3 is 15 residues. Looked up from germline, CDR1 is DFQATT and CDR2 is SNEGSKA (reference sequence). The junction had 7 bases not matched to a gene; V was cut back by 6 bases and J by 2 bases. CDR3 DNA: TGCAGTGCAACCGGGACTAGCGGATACACAGATACGCAGTATTTT. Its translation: CSATGTSGYTDTQYF.

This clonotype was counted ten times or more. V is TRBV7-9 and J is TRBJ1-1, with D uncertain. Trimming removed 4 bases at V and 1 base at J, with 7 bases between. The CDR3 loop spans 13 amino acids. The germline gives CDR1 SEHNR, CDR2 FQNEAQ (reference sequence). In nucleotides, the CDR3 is TGTGCCAGCAGCTGGGCCAAGAACACTGAAGCTTTCTTT. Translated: CASSWAKNTEAFF.

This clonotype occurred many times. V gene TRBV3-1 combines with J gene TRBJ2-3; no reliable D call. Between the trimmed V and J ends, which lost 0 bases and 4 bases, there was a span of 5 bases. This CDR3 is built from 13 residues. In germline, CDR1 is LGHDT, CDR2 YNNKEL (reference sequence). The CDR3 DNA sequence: TGTGCCAGCAGCCAAGAAAGTTCAGATACGCAGTATTTT. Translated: CASSQESSDTQYF.

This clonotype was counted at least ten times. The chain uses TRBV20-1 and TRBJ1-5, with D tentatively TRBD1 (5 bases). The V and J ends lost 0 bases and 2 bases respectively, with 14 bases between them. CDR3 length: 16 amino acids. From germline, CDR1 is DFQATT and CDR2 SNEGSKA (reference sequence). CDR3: CSARDWGDWGNQPQHF. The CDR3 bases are TGCAGTGCTAGAGATTGGGGGGATTGGGGCAATCAGCCCCAGCATTTT.

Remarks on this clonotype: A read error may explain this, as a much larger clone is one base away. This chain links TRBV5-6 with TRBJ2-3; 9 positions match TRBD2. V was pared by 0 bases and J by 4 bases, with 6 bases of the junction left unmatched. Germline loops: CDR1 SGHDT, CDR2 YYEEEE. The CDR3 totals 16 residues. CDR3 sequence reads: CASSLAASGVPDTQYF. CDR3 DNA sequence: TGTGCCAGCAGCTTGGCCGCTAGCGGGGTTCCAGATACGCAGTATTTT.

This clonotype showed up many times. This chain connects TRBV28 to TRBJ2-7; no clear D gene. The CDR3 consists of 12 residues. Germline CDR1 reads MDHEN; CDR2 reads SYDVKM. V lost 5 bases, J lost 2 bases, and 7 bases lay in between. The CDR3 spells CASSQPAYEQYF. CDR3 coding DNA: TGTGCCAGCAGTCAGCCAGCCTACGAGCAGTACTTC.

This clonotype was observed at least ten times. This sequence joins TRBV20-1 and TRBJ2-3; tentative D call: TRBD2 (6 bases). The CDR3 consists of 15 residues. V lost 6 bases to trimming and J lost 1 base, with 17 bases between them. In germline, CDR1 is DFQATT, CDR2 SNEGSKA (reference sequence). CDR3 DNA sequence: TGCAGTGCAACTAATTTTGGGGAGGGCACAGATACGCAGTATTTT. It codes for CSATNFGEGTDTQYF.

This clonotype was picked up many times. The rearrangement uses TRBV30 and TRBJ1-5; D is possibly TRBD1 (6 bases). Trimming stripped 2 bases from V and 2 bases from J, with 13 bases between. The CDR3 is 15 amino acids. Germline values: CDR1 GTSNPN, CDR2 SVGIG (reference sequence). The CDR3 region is CAWSWGAGGNQPQHF. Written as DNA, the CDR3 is TGTGCCTGGAGTTGGGGGGCAGGGGGCAATCAGCCCCAGCATTTT.

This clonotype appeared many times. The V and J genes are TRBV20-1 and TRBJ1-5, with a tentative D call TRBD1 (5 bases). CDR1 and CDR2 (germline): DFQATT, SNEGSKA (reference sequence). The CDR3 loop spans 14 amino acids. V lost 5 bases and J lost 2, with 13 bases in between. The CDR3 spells CSALDTAGNQPQHF. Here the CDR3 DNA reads TGCAGTGCTTTGGACACGGCCGGCAATCAGCCCCAGCATTTT.

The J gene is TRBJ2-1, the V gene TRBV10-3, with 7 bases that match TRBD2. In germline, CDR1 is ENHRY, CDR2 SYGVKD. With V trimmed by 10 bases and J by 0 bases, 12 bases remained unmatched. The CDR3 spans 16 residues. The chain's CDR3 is CATLGDSGSSYNEQFF. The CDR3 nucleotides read TGTGCCACGCTGGGGGATAGCGGGTCCTCCTACAATGAGCAGTTCTTC.

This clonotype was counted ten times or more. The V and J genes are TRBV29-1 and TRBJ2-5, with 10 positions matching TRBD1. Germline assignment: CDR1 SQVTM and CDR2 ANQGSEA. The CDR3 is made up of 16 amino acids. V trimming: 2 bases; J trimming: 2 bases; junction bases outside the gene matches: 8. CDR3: CSVEFPGTGAQETQYF. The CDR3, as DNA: TGCAGCGTTGAATTTCCCGGGACAGGGGCTCAAGAGACCCAGTACTTC.

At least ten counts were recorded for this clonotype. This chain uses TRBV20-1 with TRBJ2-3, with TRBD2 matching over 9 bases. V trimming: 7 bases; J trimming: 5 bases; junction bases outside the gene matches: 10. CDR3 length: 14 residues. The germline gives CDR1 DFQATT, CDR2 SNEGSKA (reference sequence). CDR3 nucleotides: TGCAGTGTCTTGGGCGGGAGGGCCGTAGATACGCAGTATTTT. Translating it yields CSVLGGRAVDTQYF.

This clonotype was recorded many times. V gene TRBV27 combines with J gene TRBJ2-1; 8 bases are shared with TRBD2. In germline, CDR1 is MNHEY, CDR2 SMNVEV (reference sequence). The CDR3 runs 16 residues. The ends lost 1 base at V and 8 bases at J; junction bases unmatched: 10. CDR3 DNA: TGTGCCAGCAGTTTATTCCCTAGCGGGCTTGCCGATGAGCAGTTCTTC. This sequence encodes CASSLFPSGLADEQFF.

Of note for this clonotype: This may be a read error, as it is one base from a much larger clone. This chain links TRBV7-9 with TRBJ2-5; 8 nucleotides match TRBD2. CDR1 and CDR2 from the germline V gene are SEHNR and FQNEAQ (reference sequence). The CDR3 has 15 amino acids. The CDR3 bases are TGTGCCAGCAGCCAGCGGGGGTTAGCCCAAGAGACCCTGTACTTC. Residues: CASSQRGLAQETLYF.

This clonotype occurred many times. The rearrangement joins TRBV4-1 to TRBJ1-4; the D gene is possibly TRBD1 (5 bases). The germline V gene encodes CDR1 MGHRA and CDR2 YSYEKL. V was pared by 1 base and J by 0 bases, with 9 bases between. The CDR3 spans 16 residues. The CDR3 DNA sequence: TGCGCCAGCAGCCAAGGGGCACAGGCAACTAATGAAAAACTGTTTTTT. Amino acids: CASSQGAQATNEKLFF.

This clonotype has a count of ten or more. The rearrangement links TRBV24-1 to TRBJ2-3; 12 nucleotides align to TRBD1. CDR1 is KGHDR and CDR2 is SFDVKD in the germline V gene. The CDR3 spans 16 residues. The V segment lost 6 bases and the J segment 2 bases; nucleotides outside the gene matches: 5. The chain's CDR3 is CATSSGTGGITDTQYF. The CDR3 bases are TGTGCCACCAGTTCGGGGACAGGGGGCATCACAGATACGCAGTATTTT.

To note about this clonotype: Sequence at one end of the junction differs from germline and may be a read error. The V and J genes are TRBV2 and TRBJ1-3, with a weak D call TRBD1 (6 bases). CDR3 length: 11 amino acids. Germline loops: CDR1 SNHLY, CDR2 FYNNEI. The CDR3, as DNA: TGTGCCAGCAGTCTCGGACAGCCAAGAAATTTT. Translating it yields CASSLGQPRNF.

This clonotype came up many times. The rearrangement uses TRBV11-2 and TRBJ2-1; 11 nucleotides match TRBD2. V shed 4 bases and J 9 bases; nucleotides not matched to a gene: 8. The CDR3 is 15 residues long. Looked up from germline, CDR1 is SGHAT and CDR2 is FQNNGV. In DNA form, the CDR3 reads TGTGCCAGCAGCTCTGTAGCGGGAGGGCCCGCTGAGCAGTTCTTC. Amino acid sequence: CASSSVAGGPAEQFF.

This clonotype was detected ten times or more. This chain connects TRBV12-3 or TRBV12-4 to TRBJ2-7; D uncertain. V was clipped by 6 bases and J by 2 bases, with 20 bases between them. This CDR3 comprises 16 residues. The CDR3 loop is CASRSRPETGPYEQYF. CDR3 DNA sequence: TGTGCCAGCAGGTCCCGCCCGGAGACTGGGCCCTACGAGCAGTACTTC.